Listed below are T cell receptor beta chains from one sample, sequenced in a study of blood T cell repertoires in COVID-19. Profiled with immunoSEQ multiplex PCR; TCRdb holds only in-frame clones, not every one. The repertoire holds approximately 300,000 clones, 85% to 90% seen once, with around 0.84% in the top ten. Sequenced input: peripheral blood. The receptor set was obtained from a young man with acute or convalescent COVID-19. The CDR3 runs from the conserved cysteine through the conserved F or W. The D gene is left open where the match is weak. The listing skips clone size in some rows; elsewhere it reads once, few, many or a size class.

j_gene: TRBJ2-5
v_gene: TRBV4-1
abundance: NA
d_gene: TRBD2
CDR3nt: TGCGCCAGCAGCCGAGGACTAGCGGGGAGGATTCAAGAGACCCAGTACTTC
CDR3aa: CASSRGLAGRIQETQYF

j_gene: TRBJ1-3
v_gene: TRBV6-1
abundance: NA
d_gene: NA
CDR3nt: TGTGCCAGCAGTGATAGGCTGAGGCCCTCCTCTGGAAACACCATATATTTT
CDR3aa: CASSDRLRPSSGNTIYF

j_gene: TRBJ1-5
v_gene: TRBV19
abundance: NA
d_gene: NA
CDR3nt: TGTGCCAGTAGTATAAAGCGGAGCAATCAGCCCCAGCATTTT
CDR3aa: CASSIKRSNQPQHF

j_gene: TRBJ2-1
v_gene: TRBV12-5
abundance: NA
d_gene: TRBD2
CDR3nt: TGTGCTAGTGGTTTGGTCCTGACTAGCGGGAGGGTTTCCTACAATGAGCAGTTCTTC
CDR3aa: CASGLVLTSGRVSYNEQFF

j_gene: TRBJ1-1
v_gene: TRBV30
abundance: NA
d_gene: TRBD1
CDR3nt: TGTGCCTGGAGTACGTTACAGGGGCACACTGAAGCTTTCTTT
CDR3aa: CAWSTLQGHTEAFF

j_gene: TRBJ1-6
v_gene: TRBV28
abundance: NA
d_gene: NA
CDR3nt: TGTGCCAGCGGGGCCGAAGGGTTCCGTGTTACCTCACCCCTCCACTTT
CDR3aa: CASGAEGFRVTSPLHF

j_gene: TRBJ1-4
v_gene: TRBV6-1
abundance: NA
d_gene: NA
CDR3nt: TGTGCCAGCAGTTACGGGGAAAAACTGTTTTTT
CDR3aa: CASSYGEKLFF

j_gene: TRBJ2-7
v_gene: TRBV4-1
abundance: few
d_gene: NA
CDR3nt: TGCGCCAGCCCCGCTCCCCAGGGGACCCTAATCTCCTACGAGCAGTACTTC
CDR3aa: CASPAPQGTLISYEQYF

j_gene: TRBJ1-4
v_gene: TRBV21-1
abundance: NA
d_gene: NA
CDR3nt: TGTGCCAGCAGCTCCCAGGGACAGGGATTTGCAGGCGAAAAACTGTTTTTT
CDR3aa: CASSSQGQGFAGEKLFF

j_gene: TRBJ1-1
v_gene: TRBV27
abundance: NA
d_gene: NA
CDR3nt: TGTGCCAGCAGTTTAGGCTCGGGTAACACTGAAGCTTTCTTT
CDR3aa: CASSLGSGNTEAFF